This T cell receptor beta chain was profiled in a study of control samples from healthy donors and cancer patients. Assay used: immunoSEQ multiplex PCR; TCRdb lists only in-frame clones, some missing. The table includes 130,000 to 150,000 clones, over 85% detected once. J was trimmed by 1 base and V by 5 bases; bases with no gene match: 8. From germline, CDR1 is PRHDT and CDR2 FYEKMQ (reference sequence). The CDR3 runs to 16 residues. The chain couples TRBV13 to TRBJ2-3; 8 nucleotides line up with TRBD1. This clonotype was sampled from a man between 18 and 35 years old in good health. Sequenced: blood. CDR3 sequence: CASSGPRGRRTDTQYF. The CDR3 DNA sequence: TGTGCCAGCAGCGGGCCCAGGGGGCGTCGCACAGATACGCAGTATTTT.